The 29 T cell receptor beta chains given below trace back to one sample, sequenced in a study of CD8 T cells in ankylosing spondylitis (dated by TCRdb to 2016 to 2017). The library was made by 5' RACE. TCRdb shows the sequencer as Illumina HiSeq 2500. TCRdb handled the public reads itself, with Q25 trimming in fastp and clone calling in MiXCR, and kept productive beta chains. Entries that share a CDR3 protein sequence are merged under the most common genes and DNA. The sample has about 64,000 distinct CDR3 sequences on record, approximately 6% of them singletons. The ten largest account for about 4.6% of the sample. The sequencing input was synovial fluid, either unsorted or a sorted T cell fraction (not recorded which). The receptor source for this set is a male donor with ankylosing spondylitis.

This clonotype has at least ten counts. The V call is TRBV7-9, the J call TRBJ1-4, with 7 bases that match TRBD1. V shed 5 bases and J 6 bases; nucleotides not matched to a gene: 9. Germline CDR1 SEHNR, CDR2 FQNEAQ (reference sequence). There are 15 residues in the CDR3. In nucleotides, the CDR3 is TGTGCCAGCAGCACATACAGGGGAATAGATGAAAAACTGTTTTTT. This encodes CASSTYRGIDEKLFF.

The genes are TRBV7-2 and TRBJ2-7; D ambiguous. The CDR3 runs to 14 residues. V was cut by 1 base and J by 0 bases, with 7 bases left in between. Germline V gives CDR1 SGHTA, CDR2 FQGNSA. CDR3 bases: TGTGCCAGCAGCTTAGAGGTCTTCTCCTACGAGCAGTACTTC. Its translation is CASSLEVFSYEQYF.

This clonotype has a count of ten or more. The chain carries TRBV2 and TRBJ2-1; D not resolved. Germline V CDR1 and CDR2: SNHLY, FYNNEI. The CDR3 extends over 12 amino acids. Trimming shortened V by 6 bases and J by 9 bases, and 12 bases separated the two germline ends. The CDR3 is CASSWGTGEQFF. The DNA of the CDR3 is TGTGCCAGCAGCTGGGGTACTGGTGAGCAGTTCTTC.

This clonotype was counted a few times. The chain recombines TRBV11-2 with TRBJ1-1; possible D gene TRBD1, 6 bases. Germline V CDR1 and CDR2: SGHAT, FQNNGV. V gave up 1 base and J gave up 5 bases, with 8 bases separating them. The CDR3 length is 13 residues. CDR3 sequence reads: CASSLGQVTEAFF. The CDR3 DNA follows: TGTGCCAGCAGCTTAGGACAGGTTACTGAAGCTTTCTTT.

This clonotype occurred many times. The chain combines TRBV29-1 with TRBJ2-6; D not resolved. The CDR3 has 12 amino acids. Trimming shortened V by 8 bases and J by 0 bases, and 5 bases separated the two germline ends. Germline CDR1 reads SQVTM; CDR2 reads ANQGSEA. CDR3 protein: CSSLSGANVLTF. As DNA, the CDR3 is TGCAGCTCGCTCTCTGGGGCCAACGTCCTGACTTTC.

This clonotype appeared many times. The chain recombines TRBV7-2 with TRBJ1-1; TRBD1 is a possible D gene (6 bases). The CDR3 is made up of 14 amino acids. Germline lookup yields CDR1 SGHTA and CDR2 FQGNSA. Trimming shortened V by 8 bases and J by 1 base, and 14 bases separated the two germline ends. CDR3 coding DNA: TGTGCCAGCGGATTACAGGGTTCGAACACTGAAGCTTTCTTT. It yields the protein CASGLQGSNTEAFF.

CDR3 bases: TGCGCCAGCAGCTTGGAGGGACAACGTGGAAACACCATATATTTT. Amino acid sequence: CASSLEGQRGNTIYF. V and J are TRBV5-1 and TRBJ1-3; D is perhaps TRBD1 (6 bases). V lost 0 bases to trimming and J lost 3 bases, with 10 bases between them. Germline CDR1 is SGHRS and CDR2 is YFSETQ. The CDR3 has 15 residues.

This clonotype was seen repeatedly, ten times or more. This chain links TRBV7-2 with TRBJ1-3; D is unresolved. The CDR3 has 15 amino acids. Trimming removed 6 bases from V and 4 bases from J, with 16 bases in between. Germline V gene data show CDR1 as SGHTA and CDR2 as FQGNSA. For the CDR3, the DNA is TGTGCCAGCAGAGGCCCGGGCCTGGGAGGAAACACCATATATTTT. This sequence encodes CASRGPGLGGNTIYF.

This clonotype was counted only a few times. The chain recombines TRBV20-1 with TRBJ2-1, with TRBD2 matching 7 bases. From germline, CDR1 is DFQATT and CDR2 SNEGSKA (reference sequence). Losses at the gene ends were 3 bases for V and 10 bases for J; bases not matched to a gene: 21. The CDR3 consists of 17 residues. The CDR3 spells CSASPSGGTTSTGEQFF. The CDR3 DNA reads as TGCAGTGCTAGTCCTTCCGGTGGGACTACCTCTACTGGGGAGCAGTTCTTC.

Of note for this clonotype: At one boundary the junction diverges from the germline segment, which might be a read error. The chain employs TRBV7-2 and TRBJ2-6; 9 nucleotides line up with TRBD1. Germline V gene data show CDR1 as SGHTA and CDR2 as FQGNSA. The CDR3 spans 17 residues. The DNA for the CDR3 is TGTGCCAGCAGCTCGGGGACAGGGACCTCTGGGGCCAACGTCCTGACTTTT. It codes for CASSSGTGTSGANVLTF.

In its sample, this clonotype was seen many times. The chain recombines TRBV11-2 with TRBJ2-1; TRBD2 agrees at 14 bases. Looked up from germline, CDR1 is SGHAT and CDR2 is FQNNGV. The V segment lost 4 bases and the J segment 0 bases; nucleotides outside the gene matches: 5. CDR3 length: 18 amino acids. This CDR3 is CASSSGTSGRSSYNEQFF. In DNA form, the CDR3 reads TGTGCCAGCAGCTCCGGGACTAGCGGGAGAAGCTCCTACAATGAGCAGTTCTTC.

This clonotype has only a few counts. The chain recombines TRBV2 with TRBJ1-3; 8 positions match TRBD1. Germline CDR1 is SNHLY and CDR2 is FYNNEI. V dropped 2 bases and J dropped 2; count of bases not matched to a gene: 2. This CDR3 spans 15 amino acids. The CDR3 coding sequence is TGTGCCAGCAGTGAAAGGACAGGGACTGGAAACACCATATATTTT. This sequence encodes CASSERTGTGNTIYF. Complete variable domain (other parts from reference TRBV2 and TRBJ1-3): EPEVTQTPSHQVTQMGQEVILRCVPISNHLYFYWYRQILGQKVEFLVSFYNNEISEKSEIFDDQFSVERPDGSNFTLKIRSTKLEDSAMYFCASSERTGTGNTIYFGEGSWLTVV.

This clonotype was picked up many times. DNA for the CDR3: TGTGCCAGCAGCCAAGAGGCGGGTAGCGGGCCTTCCCGCCCTAAGATCCAGTACTTC. It specifies CASSQEAGSGPSRPKIQYF. This chain links TRBV3-1 with TRBJ2-5, with 7 nucleotides matching TRBD2. The germline V gene has CDR1 LGHDT and CDR2 YNNKEL (reference sequence). Unmatched junction bases numbered 23, after V lost 0 bases and J lost 10 bases. This CDR3 is built from 19 residues.

This clonotype was detected ten times or more. The J gene is TRBJ2-7, the V gene TRBV24-1; D uncertain. Trimming left V 4 bases short and J 3 bases short, with 3 bases between. The CDR3 spans 11 residues. Looked up from germline, CDR1 is KGHDR and CDR2 is SFDVKD. CDR3 region: CATSDSYEQYF. The CDR3 DNA follows: TGTGCCACCAGTGACAGCTACGAGCAGTACTTC.

This clonotype occurred many times. The V call is TRBV7-2, the J call TRBJ2-3; 9 bases match TRBD2. CDR1 is SGHTA, CDR2 FQGNSA, per germline. J lost 2 bases, V lost 5 bases, and 5 bases had no gene match. The CDR3 length is 15 residues. The CDR3 DNA is TGTGCCAGCAGCAGGCAGCGGGGGGTCACAGATACGCAGTATTTT. This translates into CASSRQRGVTDTQYF.

In regard to this clonotype: Just one base apart from a much larger clone, this may be a read error. The chain uses TRBV18 and TRBJ2-7, with D tentatively TRBD1 or TRBD2 (5 bases each). This CDR3 comprises 15 residues. Germline V gene sequence: CDR1 KGHSH, CDR2 LQKENI. The ends were cut back, 0 bases at V and 7 bases at J, with 16 bases in the middle. The CDR3: CASSPPARDDGEQYF. The CDR3 DNA follows: TGTGCCAGCTCACCACCGGCAAGGGACGACGGAGAGCAGTACTTC.

The rearrangement links TRBV12-3 or TRBV12-4 to TRBJ2-7; TRBD1 aligns across 7 bases. This CDR3 region has 15 residues. The J segment lost 4 bases and the V segment lost 5 bases, leaving 11 bases of the junction unmatched. The CDR3 DNA reads as TGTGCCAGCAGTGCGAGACAGGGCTCGAGGTACGAGCAGTACTTC. Its translation: CASSARQGSRYEQYF.

V is TRBV2 and J is TRBJ2-2, with unresolved D. Looked up from germline, CDR1 is SNHLY and CDR2 is FYNNEI. Trimming left V 7 bases short and J 7 bases short, with 22 bases between. The CDR3 is 16 residues long. CDR3 in amino acids: CASIERTAPLNGELFF. The CDR3 coding sequence is TGTGCCAGCATAGAGAGAACAGCACCCCTCAACGGGGAGCTGTTTTTT.

The gene calls are TRBV3-1 and TRBJ1-2; D is possibly TRBD1 (6 bases). CDR1 and CDR2 from the germline V gene are LGHDT and YNNKEL (reference sequence). Trimming removed 3 bases at V and 6 bases at J, with 17 bases between. The CDR3 contains 15 residues. As DNA, the CDR3 is TGTGCCAGCAGCCATTTCGGGTACAGGGAGGATGGCTACACCTTC. Amino acid sequence: CASSHFGYREDGYTF.

The sample holds many counts of this clonotype. The chain's CDR3 is CASSFTGMNTEAFF. CDR3 coding DNA: TGTGCCAGCAGTTTCACAGGGATGAACACTGAAGCTTTCTTT. The chain carries TRBV12-3 or TRBV12-4 and TRBJ1-1, with D possibly being TRBD1 (6 bases). The ends were cut back, 3 bases at V and 0 bases at J, with 8 bases in the middle. The CDR3 runs to 14 residues.

The sample holds a few counts of this clonotype. Here the CDR3 reads CASSYSAGVRYEQYF. The CDR3 DNA follows: TGTGCCAGCAGTTACTCTGCGGGAGTACGCTACGAGCAGTACTTC. The V call is TRBV6-2 or TRBV6-3, the J call TRBJ2-7, with 7 positions matching TRBD2. CDR3 length: 15 residues. The J segment lost 3 bases and the V segment lost 0 bases, leaving 5 bases of the junction unmatched. The germline V gene has CDR1 MNHEY and CDR2 SVGEGT.

This clonotype appeared many times. This sequence joins TRBV7-6 and TRBJ2-2, with 10 positions matching TRBD2. The germline gives CDR1 SGHVS, CDR2 FNYEAQ. The J segment lost 4 bases and the V segment lost 1 base, leaving 9 bases of the junction unmatched. The CDR3 totals 18 residues. CDR3 loop: CASSLVGPSGSLTGELFF. The CDR3 region has the DNA TGTGCCAGCAGCTTAGTCGGGCCTAGCGGGAGTCTCACCGGGGAGCTGTTTTTT.

This clonotype was seen repeatedly, ten times or more. This CDR3 reads CSARGSGKPYF. The CDR3 DNA reads as TGCAGTGCTAGGGGGAGCGGGAAGCCGTACTTC. This chain uses TRBV20-1 with TRBJ2-7, with 7 bases that match TRBD2. The germline V gene encodes CDR1 DFQATT and CDR2 SNEGSKA (reference sequence). V shed 3 bases, J shed 12 bases, and the junction held 8 bases outside the gene matches. The CDR3 consists of 11 residues.

This clonotype was observed many times. The CDR3 DNA reads as TGCAGTGCTAGCCGACTAGGGAACCAAGAGACCCAGTACTTC. This encodes CSASRLGNQETQYF. This chain links TRBV20-1 with TRBJ2-5; possible D gene TRBD2, 6 bases. CDR1 DFQATT and CDR2 SNEGSKA come from the germline V gene (reference sequence). Trimming cost V 3 bases and J 0 bases, with 11 bases left between them. The CDR3 spans 14 residues.

The chain has TRBV5-1 and TRBJ2-2, with 9 bases matching TRBD2. J lost 7 bases, V lost 5 bases, and 9 bases had no gene match. The CDR3 totals 15 residues. Per the germline V gene, CDR1 is SGHRS and CDR2 is YFSETQ. CDR3: CASSMASGEGGELFF. CDR3 DNA sequence: TGCGCCAGCAGTATGGCTAGCGGGGAAGGCGGGGAGCTGTTTTTT.

This clonotype was counted many times. The genes are TRBV7-6 and TRBJ2-1; D is possibly TRBD2 (5 bases). Germline assignment: CDR1 SGHVS and CDR2 FNYEAQ. Deletions cut 3 bases from V and 8 bases from J, with 14 bases between. This CDR3 contains 14 residues. CDR3 sequence (DNA): TGTGCCAGCAGCTTTACTTCCGGGGTGGATGAGCAGTTCTTC. It codes for CASSFTSGVDEQFF.

This clonotype has a handful of counts. J is TRBJ1-5 and V is TRBV19, with 11 bases fitting TRBD1. Germline values: CDR1 LNHDA, CDR2 SQIVND (reference sequence). With V trimmed by 10 bases and J by 2 bases, 13 bases remained unmatched. The CDR3 totals 17 residues. CDR3 coding DNA: TGTGCCATCGGTCCCGGGACAGGGGGACGAGGCAATCAGCCCCAGCATTTT. Encoded protein: CAIGPGTGGRGNQPQHF.

This rearrangement joins TRBV29-1 to TRBJ2-5; 7 bases map to TRBD2. V lost 4 bases to trimming and J lost 1 base; unmatched junction nucleotides: 6. The CDR3 length is 14 residues. Germline loops: CDR1 SQVTM, CDR2 ANQGSEA. The CDR3 reads CSVAPLAVQETQYF. CDR3 in DNA: TGCAGCGTTGCACCGCTAGCGGTCCAAGAGACCCAGTACTTC.

There are many counts of this clonotype. This rearrangement joins TRBV20-1 to TRBJ1-1, with unresolved D. Trimming stripped 7 bases from V and 1 base from J, with 10 bases between. CDR1 DFQATT and CDR2 SNEGSKA come from the germline V gene (reference sequence). The CDR3 is 12 residues long. The CDR3 is CSGANSNTEAFF. CDR3 DNA: TGCAGTGGTGCAAATTCGAACACTGAAGCTTTCTTT.